One sample yielded the 14 T cell receptor beta chains listed below, sequenced in a study of shared clonotypes between healthy human individuals. Terminally differentiated effector memory CD45RA+ cells were left out of the naive CD8 fraction, which was CD45RO-negative and positively selected for CCR7. The method was immunoSEQ multiplex PCR; TCRdb's version includes in-frame clones alone and lacks a portion of them. The table shows approximately 1.9 million clones, with 90% to 95% occurring only once. Sequenced input: naive CD8+ T cells from PBMCs. The receptors originated from a man in his late teens or twenties in good health. Some clones in this sample may be carry-over from other donors' samples.

CDR3 nucleotide sequence: TGTGCCAGCACCCCGGACAGGGCTAGGTACGAGCAGTACTTC. This encodes CASTPDRARYEQYF. The chain joins TRBV2 to TRBJ2-7, with 8 positions matching TRBD1. In germline, CDR1 is SNHLY, CDR2 FYNNEI. This CDR3 is built from 14 residues. J lost 4 bases, V lost 7 bases, and 9 bases had no gene match.

This sequence joins TRBV5-4 and TRBJ1-2; a possible D gene is TRBD1 (6 bases). The CDR3 extends over 13 amino acids. CDR1 and CDR2 (germline): SGHNT, YYREEE (reference sequence). V shed 1 base and J shed 7 bases, with 11 bases lying between them. CDR3 protein: CASSLYRDAGYTF. The CDR3 DNA reads TGTGCCAGCAGCTTGTACAGGGACGCTGGCTACACCTTC.

The chain has TRBV11-2 and TRBJ2-7; D is unresolved. The CDR3 sequence is 13 residues long. The germline V and J ends were trimmed by 5 bases and 0 bases, with 8 bases remaining between them. Germline assignment: CDR1 SGHAT and CDR2 FQNNGV. The CDR3 nucleotides read TGTGCCAGCAGCAATTCGGGCTCCTACGAGCAGTACTTC. Residues: CASSNSGSYEQYF.

This rearrangement joins TRBV28 to TRBJ2-7; 8 positions match TRBD2. Germline V gene sequence: CDR1 MDHEN, CDR2 SYDVKM. V lost 3 bases to trimming and J lost 7 bases; unmatched junction nucleotides: 11. CDR3 length equals 15 residues. CDR3 region: CASSFPAGGTSEQYF. Written as DNA, the CDR3 is TGTGCCAGCAGTTTTCCCGCGGGGGGCACTTCTGAGCAGTACTTC. The full variable domain, rest sourced from reference TRBV28 and TRBJ2-7, is DVKVTQSSRYLVKRTGEKVFLECVQDMDHENMFWYRQDPGLGLRLIYFSYDVKMKEKGDIPEGYSVSREKKERFSLILESASTNQTSMYLCASSFPAGGTSEQYFGPGTRLTVT.

The J gene is TRBJ2-5, the V gene TRBV7-9, with 11 positions matching TRBD1. Germline-derived CDR1 and CDR2 are SEHNR and FQNEAQ (reference sequence). The CDR3 length is 15 residues. V lost 4 bases to trimming and J lost 5 bases; unmatched junction nucleotides: 6. The CDR3 protein is CASSYGQGARETQYF. The CDR3 coding sequence is TGTGCCAGCAGCTACGGACAGGGGGCTCGTGAGACCCAGTACTTC.

The chain employs TRBV11-1 and TRBJ2-3; 8 positions match TRBD2. Germline V gene lookup returns CDR1 SGHAT and CDR2 FQDESV (reference sequence). This CDR3 spans 14 amino acids. The junction had 5 bases not matched to a gene; V was cut back by 1 base and J by 8 bases. The CDR3 sequence: CASSLVGLEGTQYF. Written as DNA, the CDR3 is TGTGCCAGCAGCTTAGTGGGACTAGAAGGTACGCAGTATTTT.

The chain recombines TRBV27 with TRBJ2-2; D is tentatively TRBD1 or TRBD2 (5 bases each). Between the trimmed V and J ends, which lost 4 bases and 6 bases, there was a span of 12 bases. The CDR3 covers 14 residues. Germline CDR1 reads MNHEY; CDR2 reads SMNVEV (reference sequence). CDR3 in DNA: TGTGCCAGCAGTTACCGGGACCCGGCCGGGGAGCTGTTTTTT. Translated: CASSYRDPAGELFF.

The chain employs TRBV28 and TRBJ1-5; D perhaps matches TRBD1 (5 bases). The germline V and J ends were trimmed by 7 bases and 3 bases, with 13 bases remaining between them. Germline V gives CDR1 MDHEN, CDR2 SYDVKM. The CDR3 is 14 amino acids. The CDR3 bases are TGTGCCAGCACTTTGGGGGTCCTCAATCAGCCCCAGCATTTT. This translates into CASTLGVLNQPQHF.

The rearrangement joins TRBV15 to TRBJ1-1; D call uncertain. Trimming took off 3 bases at V and 1 base at J, with 6 bases between the two ends. The CDR3 contains 13 residues. The germline gives CDR1 LNHNV, CDR2 YYDKDF (reference sequence). CDR3: CATSRSWNTEAFF. CDR3 in DNA: TGTGCCACCAGCAGGTCTTGGAACACTGAAGCTTTCTTT.

Concerning this clone: Distinct nucleotide sequences in the sample also encode this CDR3. This sequence joins TRBV9 and TRBJ2-7, with D uncertain. This CDR3 is built from 13 residues. V was cut by 2 bases and J by 2 bases, with 8 bases left in between. Germline V lookup: CDR1 SGDLS, CDR2 YYNGEE. CDR3 sequence (DNA): TGTGCCAGCAGCGTGACCCCAGCCTACGAGCAGTACTTC. It translates to CASSVTPAYEQYF.

This chain joins TRBV28 and TRBJ1-2; no clear D gene. Germline V gene data show CDR1 as MDHEN and CDR2 as SYDVKM. The CDR3 spans 16 residues. V lost 4 bases and J lost 5, with 20 bases in between. The CDR3 spells CASSSQARHPRYGYTF. DNA for the CDR3: TGTGCCAGCAGTTCCCAGGCACGCCACCCAAGATATGGCTACACCTTC.

This clone was seen a handful of times. CDR3 DNA sequence: TGTGCCAGTTATAGCTCCTACAATGAGCAGTTCTTC. Protein: CASYSSYNEQFF. The rearrangement links TRBV27 to TRBJ2-1, with no clear D. From germline, CDR1 is MNHEY and CDR2 SMNVEV (reference sequence). CDR3 size: 12 residues. V lost 9 bases to trimming and J lost 0 bases, with 6 bases between them.

This chain uses TRBV10-1 with TRBJ1-2; no reliable D call. This CDR3 has 14 amino acids. The V end was cut by 7 bases, the J end by 5 bases, with 17 bases between. Germline V lookup: CDR1 WNHNN, CDR2 SYGVQD (reference sequence). For the CDR3, the DNA is TGCGCCAGCATGAACCGGCCGGAAGGTTATGGCTACACCTTC. Its protein is CASMNRPEGYGYTF.

The rearrangement uses TRBV6-5 and TRBJ1-1; maybe TRBD1 (5 bases). This CDR3 has 14 amino acids. In germline, CDR1 is MNHEY, CDR2 SVGAGI. Trimming took 0 bases from V and 7 from J, leaving 12 bases between them. The CDR3 spells CASSYSGVASEAFF. The CDR3 region has the DNA TGTGCCAGCAGTTACTCGGGGGTTGCCAGTGAAGCTTTCTTT.